The 16 T cell receptor beta chains below were found in one sample sequenced in a study of blood T cell repertoires in COVID-19. Only in-frame clones appear in the TCRdb table, and some are missing; sequencing was by immunoSEQ multiplex PCR. Of around 200,000 clones in the sample, 87% were seen once. Sequenced input: PBMCs or T cells enriched from blood (not recorded which). The receptors here all came from a man between 18 and 29 years old with acute COVID-19.

This sequence joins TRBV11-2 and TRBJ1-6; possibly TRBD1 for D (5 bases). The CDR3 runs 17 residues. V gave up 1 base and J gave up 6 bases, with 16 bases separating them. The germline V gene encodes CDR1 SGHAT and CDR2 FQNNGV. For the CDR3, the DNA is TGTGCCAGCAGCTTAGGAAGGCGACGCGACAGTAATTCACCCCTCCACTTT. Translated: CASSLGRRRDSNSPLHF.

The chain links TRBV28 to TRBJ2-7; the D gene is possibly TRBD1 (5 bases). Germline V gene data show CDR1 as MDHEN and CDR2 as SYDVKM. V gave up 5 bases and J gave up 0 bases, with 14 bases separating them. The CDR3 is made up of 15 amino acids. In DNA form, the CDR3 reads TGTGCCAGCAGTCCGCGACAGTCAAGCTCCTACGAGCAGTACTTC. This encodes CASSPRQSSSYEQYF.

The chain uses TRBV3-1 (or the pseudogene TRBV3-2) and TRBJ1-2, with D perhaps matching TRBD1 (5 bases). The germline V gene encodes CDR1 LGHDT and CDR2 YNNKEL (reference sequence). The V gene lost 1 base and the J gene lost 6 bases, with 24 bases spanning the gap. The CDR3 contains 18 residues. CDR3 nucleotide sequence: TGTGCCAGCAGCCAAGGATCAGGGTTAATAACTCTGGCCGATGGCTACACCTTC. It translates to CASSQGSGLITLADGYTF.

The chain links TRBV18 to TRBJ1-1; D possibly corresponds to TRBD1 (6 bases). The CDR3 has 13 amino acids. V was clipped by 5 bases and J by 6 bases, with 13 bases between them. Germline values: CDR1 KGHSH, CDR2 LQKENI. The DNA for the CDR3 is TGTGCCAGCTCATCACTACAGGGTCCTGAAGCTTTCTTT. Protein product: CASSSLQGPEAFF.

The gene calls are TRBV29-1 and TRBJ1-2; D is uncertain. Trimming shortened V by 5 bases and J by 3 bases, and 7 bases separated the two germline ends. Germline V CDR1 and CDR2: SQVTM, ANQGSEA. This CDR3 has 11 residues. CDR3: CSVYSYYGYTF. The CDR3 nucleotides read TGCAGCGTTTACAGCTACTATGGCTACACCTTC.

The chain uses TRBV20-1 and TRBJ1-1; D might be TRBD1 (5 bases). V was trimmed by 3 bases and J by 0 bases, leaving 11 bases between them. The CDR3 extends over 14 amino acids. The V gene's germline CDR1 is DFQATT and CDR2 SNEGSKA (reference sequence). In DNA, the CDR3 is TGCAGTGCTAGTCCCCAGGGAATGAACACTGAAGCTTTCTTT. Translating gives CSASPQGMNTEAFF.

V and J are TRBV7-6 and TRBJ2-7; 8 nucleotides line up with TRBD2. This CDR3 is 15 amino acids long. Unmatched junction bases numbered 12, after V lost 5 bases and J lost 6 bases. The germline V gene encodes CDR1 SGHVS and CDR2 FNYEAQ. CDR3 in DNA: TGTGCCAGCAGCCGAGGGGCGGGAGGCATCAGCGAGCAGTACTTC. Its translation: CASSRGAGGISEQYF.

This clone was counted only a few times. The chain is built from TRBV6-5 and TRBJ2-7; 10 nucleotides align to TRBD2. Germline V gene lookup returns CDR1 MNHEY and CDR2 SVGAGI. The junction had 7 bases not matched to a gene; V was cut back by 8 bases and J by 0 bases. The CDR3 covers 15 residues. The CDR3 DNA reads TGTGCCAGCGCCCCACTAGCGGGACCCTCCTACGAGCAGTACTTC. Translated, it gives CASAPLAGPSYEQYF.

The CDR3 region is CASSLSDTEAFF. The CDR3, as DNA: TGTGCCAGCAGCTTGTCGGACACTGAAGCTTTCTTT. The chain uses TRBV5-4 and TRBJ1-1; no clear D. The V and J ends lost 1 base and 3 bases respectively, with 4 bases between them. The V gene's germline CDR1 is SGHNT and CDR2 YYREEE (reference sequence). The CDR3 is 12 amino acids.

The V call is TRBV4-1, the J call TRBJ2-1; D uncertain. V dropped 2 bases and J dropped 7 bases, with 3 bases sitting between them. The CDR3 length is 11 residues. Germline CDR1 reads MGHRA; CDR2 reads YSYEKL. Here the CDR3 reads CASSQLNEQFF. CDR3 coding DNA: TGCGCCAGCAGCCAACTTAATGAGCAGTTCTTC.

This chain links TRBV19 with TRBJ2-1; TRBD2 agrees at 7 bases. V lost 3 bases, J lost 2 bases, and 13 bases stayed unmatched. CDR3 length: 18 residues. CDR1 and CDR2 from the germline V gene are LNHDA and SQIVND (reference sequence). The CDR3 region has the DNA TGTGCCAGTAGTATCGCCGGGGCTAGCGGCGGTACCTACAATGAGCAGTTCTTC. As protein: CASSIAGASGGTYNEQFF.

V is TRBV25-1 and J is TRBJ1-4; 9 bases are shared with TRBD1. With 3 bases clipped from V and 0 bases from J, the junction kept 5 bases outside the gene matches. The germline gives CDR1 MGHDK, CDR2 SYGVNS. CDR3 length: 17 residues. CDR3 in amino acids: CASSDPRQGATNEKLFF. The CDR3 DNA reads as TGTGCCAGCAGTGATCCAAGACAGGGGGCAACTAATGAAAAACTGTTTTTT.

The chain has TRBV5-5 and TRBJ1-1, with a weak D call TRBD1 (5 bases). V was trimmed by 0 bases and J by 1 base, leaving 13 bases between them. The germline CDR1 and CDR2 sequences are SGHKS and YYEKEE (reference sequence). The CDR3 is 16 residues long. For the CDR3, the DNA is TGTGCCAGCAGCTTGGCCTACCAGGGAGGGAACACTGAAGCTTTCTTT. Its protein is CASSLAYQGGNTEAFF.

The rearrangement links TRBV6-5 to TRBJ1-5, with a tentative D call TRBD1 (6 bases). There are 15 residues in the CDR3. Looked up from germline, CDR1 is MNHEY and CDR2 is SVGAGI. V was pared by 7 bases and J by 7 bases, with 20 bases between. For the CDR3, the DNA is TGTGCCAGCATGAGGGAGGCGGGGGGCGACCAGCCCCAGCATTTT. Its translation: CASMREAGGDQPQHF.

V gene TRBV12-3 or TRBV12-4 combines with J gene TRBJ2-5; maybe TRBD2 (5 bases). The CDR3 loop spans 12 amino acids. Trimming stripped 4 bases from V and 3 bases from J, with 6 bases between. The CDR3 loop reads CASSYGKETQYF. The CDR3 DNA reads as TGTGCCAGCAGTTACGGGAAAGAGACCCAGTACTTC.

This clone was seen once. This chain links TRBV19 with TRBJ2-3; 8 bases fit TRBD1. The CDR3 is 13 residues long. From germline, CDR1 is LNHDA and CDR2 SQIVND (reference sequence). J gave up 6 bases and V 5 bases, and 4 bases lay outside the gene matches. DNA for the CDR3: TGTGCCAGTAGTGGACAGGGCGTCGATACGCAGTATTTT. This encodes CASSGQGVDTQYF.